Listed here are 22 T cell receptor beta chains from one sample, sequenced in a study of human T cells and chemical hapten exposure. TCRdb passed the RACE reads through MiXCR, listing each CDR3 protein once. The sample comprises 60,000 to 70,000 distinct CDR3 sequences, over 9.5% of which are singletons, and approximately 4.7% rests with the top ten. Described time point: pre-sensitization, week 0. The treatment was: therapeutic diphenylcyclopropenone sensitization with weekly scalp DPC. The input for sequencing was whole blood, taken in connection with sensitization to the hapten diphenylcyclopropenone (DPC). Receptors originate from a woman aged 45-65 years with alopecia areata. Some clones in this sample may be carry-over from other donors' samples.

This clonotype was detected many times. The chain carries TRBV29-1 and TRBJ2-1; a possible D gene is TRBD2 (6 bases). This CDR3 is built from 18 residues. Trimming removed 3 bases from V and 1 base from J, with 22 bases in between. Germline V CDR1 and CDR2: SQVTM, ANQGSEA. CDR3 loop: CSVDGLNWAGRSYNEQFF. Written as DNA, the CDR3 is TGCAGCGTTGATGGTCTTAATTGGGCGGGAAGGTCCTACAATGAGCAGTTCTTC.

This clonotype was seen many times. V and J are TRBV25-1 and TRBJ2-2; D not resolved. V dropped 8 bases and J dropped 4 bases, with 5 bases sitting between them. CDR3 length equals 11 residues. Germline lookup yields CDR1 MGHDK and CDR2 SYGVNS. The CDR3 here is CASGITGELFF. The CDR3 DNA reads TGTGCCAGCGGGATCACCGGGGAGCTGTTTTTT. Complete variable domain (other parts from reference TRBV25-1 and TRBJ2-2): EADIYQTPRYLVIGTGKKITLECSQTMGHDKMYWYQQDPGMELHLIHYSYGVNSTEKGDLSSESTVSRIRTEHFPLTLESARPSHTSQYLCASGITGELFFGEGSRLTVL.

This clonotype was seen repeatedly, ten times or more. The chain combines TRBV7-9 with TRBJ2-2, with TRBD1 matching 12 bases. The CDR3 spans 18 residues. V lost 5 bases and J lost 0; bases outside the gene matches: 7. The V gene's germline CDR1 is SEHNR and CDR2 FQNEAQ (reference sequence). Here the CDR3 DNA reads TGTGCCAGCAGCATACCGGGACAGGGGGCCTCGAACACCGGGGAGCTGTTTTTT. Encoded protein: CASSIPGQGASNTGELFF.

The gene calls are TRBV19 and TRBJ1-1; D is undetermined. CDR3 length: 15 residues. Trimming shortened V by 1 base and J by 0 bases, and 9 bases separated the two germline ends. CDR1 and CDR2 from the germline V gene are LNHDA and SQIVND (reference sequence). CDR3 in amino acids: CASSIGSQLNTEAFF. The DNA for the CDR3 is TGTGCCAGTAGTATAGGGAGTCAGCTGAACACTGAAGCTTTCTTT.

This clonotype has just a few counts. This sequence joins TRBV4-2 and TRBJ1-5; D perhaps matches TRBD1 (6 bases). The CDR3 runs 16 residues. The V end lost 0 bases, the J end lost 4 bases, and 13 bases lay between the germline ends. The germline V gene has CDR1 LGHNA and CDR2 YNFKEQ. In nucleotides, the CDR3 is TGTGCCAGCAGCCAAGAAGGGGGATTCCGGAATCAGCCCCAGCATTTT. Residues: CASSQEGGFRNQPQHF.

This clonotype was seen repeatedly, ten times or more. This chain uses TRBV6-1 with TRBJ1-5, with D unresolved. The CDR3 covers 16 residues. Germline V gene sequence: CDR1 MNHNS, CDR2 SASEGT. The germline V and J ends were trimmed by 0 bases and 4 bases, with 13 bases remaining between them. Here the CDR3 reads CASSEASSAGNQPQHF. CDR3 nucleotide sequence: TGTGCCAGCAGTGAAGCGAGTTCGGCAGGTAATCAGCCCCAGCATTTT.

The rearrangement uses TRBV4-2 and TRBJ2-3; D might be TRBD2 (5 bases). CDR1 is LGHNA, CDR2 YNFKEQ, per germline. This CDR3 region has 17 residues. Trimming took off 1 base at V and 3 bases at J, with 17 bases between the two ends. The CDR3 region has the DNA TGTGCCAGCAGCCAAGCGGAGGTAGCGACGGGGACAGATACGCAGTATTTT. Residues: CASSQAEVATGTDTQYF.

The J gene is TRBJ1-1, the V gene TRBV20-1; D is possibly TRBD1 (6 bases). Germline values: CDR1 DFQATT, CDR2 SNEGSKA (reference sequence). Trimming cost V 0 bases and J 4 bases, with 15 bases left between them. CDR3 size: 15 residues. The CDR3 spells CSARESWGQGTEAFF. As DNA, the CDR3 is TGCAGTGCTAGAGAGTCTTGGGGGCAGGGCACTGAAGCTTTCTTT.

This clonotype has more than one count but fewer than ten. This rearrangement joins TRBV7-2 to TRBJ2-1; D not resolved. Trimming cost V 4 bases and J 8 bases, with 12 bases left between them. The germline V gene encodes CDR1 SGHTA and CDR2 FQGNSA. This CDR3 is 13 amino acids long. CDR3 nucleotide sequence: TGTGCCAGCAGCTCAAAATCTGGCCATGAGCAGTTCTTC. This encodes CASSSKSGHEQFF.

This clonotype was counted a few times. The gene calls are TRBV20-1 and TRBJ1-2; 7 bases map to TRBD1. This CDR3 is built from 12 residues. Germline V gene lookup returns CDR1 DFQATT and CDR2 SNEGSKA (reference sequence). V dropped 5 bases and J dropped 5; count of bases not matched to a gene: 5. The CDR3 loop is CSAHRTGYGYTF. The DNA for the CDR3 is TGCAGTGCTCATCGGACAGGTTATGGCTACACCTTC.

This clonotype came up a few times. The rearrangement uses TRBV4-1 and TRBJ2-3; 13 bases align to TRBD2. Germline assignment: CDR1 MGHRA and CDR2 YSYEKL. The CDR3 length is 17 residues. V trimming: 3 bases; J trimming: 5 bases; junction bases outside the gene matches: 8. The CDR3 loop reads CASSQAPTSGGLDTQYF. CDR3 DNA sequence: TGCGCCAGCAGCCAGGCGCCGACTAGCGGGGGGCTAGATACGCAGTATTTT.

The chain links TRBV18 to TRBJ2-2; D is possibly TRBD2 (6 bases). There are 16 residues in the CDR3. V was cut by 6 bases and J by 4 bases, with 18 bases left in between. CDR1 is KGHSH and CDR2 is LQKENI in the germline V gene. This chain's CDR3 is CASSDTTGSSTGELFF. The CDR3 DNA sequence: TGTGCCAGCTCGGATACTACCGGGAGCAGCACCGGGGAGCTGTTTTTT.

This clonotype was found a few times. The rearrangement joins TRBV6-6 to TRBJ1-1; no reliable D call. Trimming shortened V by 6 bases and J by 0 bases, and 14 bases separated the two germline ends. CDR3 size: 15 residues. Germline lookup yields CDR1 MNHNY and CDR2 SVGAGI (reference sequence). In DNA form, the CDR3 reads TGTGCCAGCAGGAAAGATGACAAGATGAACACTGAAGCTTTCTTT. Its translation is CASRKDDKMNTEAFF.

V usage is TRBV7-9 and J usage is TRBJ2-5; the match to TRBD2 covers 9 bases. The CDR3 is 15 amino acids. J gave up 4 bases and V 6 bases, and 9 bases lay outside the gene matches. In germline, CDR1 is SEHNR, CDR2 FQNEAQ (reference sequence). In DNA, the CDR3 is TGTGCCAGCAGTCCAATAGCGGGAGTAGCAGAGACCCAGTACTTC. Translating it yields CASSPIAGVAETQYF.

This clonotype was detected many times. V usage is TRBV7-9 and J usage is TRBJ1-1; D possibly corresponds to TRBD1 (5 bases). Germline V gene lookup returns CDR1 SEHNR and CDR2 FQNEAQ (reference sequence). CDR3 length equals 15 residues. V was shortened by 2 bases and J by 1 base, with 11 bases between the two germline ends. The CDR3 DNA reads as TGTGCCAGCAGCTTATTGGGAGGGACGAACACTGAAGCTTTCTTT. Its translation is CASSLLGGTNTEAFF.

This clonotype was counted only a few times. This chain's CDR3 is CASSKEITETQYF. Here the CDR3 DNA reads TGTGCCAGTAGCAAAGAGATCACGGAGACCCAGTACTTC. The chain employs TRBV19 and TRBJ2-5; D not resolved. The germline CDR1 and CDR2 sequences are LNHDA and SQIVND (reference sequence). CDR3 length equals 13 residues. Trimming took 6 bases from V and 5 from J, leaving 13 bases between them.

This chain joins TRBV2 and TRBJ2-7, with TRBD2 as a possible D gene (6 bases). CDR3 size: 15 residues. Trimming took 1 base from V and 0 from J, leaving 10 bases between them. Germline lookup yields CDR1 SNHLY and CDR2 FYNNEI. DNA of the CDR3: TGTGCCAGCAGTGAAGAACGGGGGAGCTCCTACGAGCAGTACTTC. It encodes CASSEERGSSYEQYF.

This clonotype occurred many times. The chain recombines TRBV18 with TRBJ2-3, with TRBD2 matching over 14 bases. With V trimmed by 4 bases and J by 2 bases, 2 bases remained unmatched. CDR1 is KGHSH and CDR2 is LQKENI in the germline V gene. This CDR3 has 16 residues. CDR3 protein: CASSRGLAGDTDTQYF. Here the CDR3 DNA reads TGTGCCAGCTCACGGGGACTAGCGGGGGACACAGATACGCAGTATTTT. Full variable domain (rest looked up from reference TRBV18 and TRBJ2-3): NAGVMQNPRHLVRRRGQEARLRCSPMKGHSHVYWYRQLPEEGLKFMVYLQKENIIDESGMPKERFSAEFPKEGPSILRIQQVVRGDSAAYFCASSRGLAGDTDTQYFGPGTRLTVL.

On this clonotype itself: A much larger clone is a single base away; this may be a read error. The genes are TRBV20-1 and TRBJ2-1; 9 bases line up with TRBD2. Germline V gene sequence: CDR1 DFQATT, CDR2 SNEGSKA (reference sequence). Trimming cost V 1 base and J 4 bases; bases outside gene matches: 14. This CDR3 is 18 amino acids long. The chain's CDR3 is CSARVPIAGASLYNEQFF. For the CDR3, the DNA is TGCAGTGCTAGAGTCCCCATAGCGGGGGCCTCTCTATACAATGAGCAGTTCTTC.

This clonotype appeared many times. The chain carries TRBV7-9 and TRBJ1-6; D not resolved. Trimming took off 2 bases at V and 0 bases at J, with 2 bases between the two ends. Germline V gene sequence: CDR1 SEHNR, CDR2 FQNEAQ (reference sequence). The CDR3 has 14 residues. This CDR3 reads CASSLNSYNSPLHF. As DNA, the CDR3 is TGTGCCAGCAGCTTAAACTCCTATAATTCACCCCTCCACTTT. Using reference TRBV7-9 and TRBJ1-6 for the parts outside the CDR3, the full variable domain is DTGVSQNPRHKITKRGQNVTFRCDPISEHNRLYWYRQTLGQGPEFLTYFQNEAQLEKSRLLSDRFSAERPKGSFSTLEIQRTEQGDSAMYLCASSLNSYNSPLHFGNGTRLTVT.

This clonotype was detected many times. This chain connects TRBV20-1 to TRBJ1-6; 7 nucleotides match TRBD1. The ends lost 5 bases at V and 0 bases at J; junction bases unmatched: 7. Germline-derived CDR1 and CDR2 are DFQATT and SNEGSKA (reference sequence). This CDR3 is built from 16 residues. CDR3 sequence reads: CSAPTRGSSYNSPLHF. In DNA, the CDR3 is TGCAGTGCTCCTACCAGGGGGAGCTCCTATAATTCACCCCTCCACTTT.

This clonotype was observed a few times. The V and J genes are TRBV15 and TRBJ2-6; 10 bases match TRBD1. The V and J ends lost 3 bases and 1 base, in that order; junction bases with no gene match: 3. This CDR3 has 17 amino acids. Per the germline V gene, CDR1 is LNHNV and CDR2 is YYDKDF (reference sequence). The chain's CDR3 is CATSSGTGASGANVLTF. As DNA, the CDR3 is TGTGCCACCAGCAGTGGGACAGGGGCTTCTGGGGCCAACGTCCTGACTTTC.